One sample yielded the 20 T cell receptor beta chains listed below, sequenced in a study of CD8 T cells in ankylosing spondylitis. Findings of the study overall: One TCR beta motif, made up of several highly homologous variants, appeared characteristic of ankylosing spondylitis blood.

Each CDR3 protein gets one entry after TCRdb re-called the 5' RACE reads with MiXCR. This table has about 340,000 distinct CDR3 sequences, less than 10% appearing once. Their target antigens are unknown. The specimen was blood, either unsorted or a sorted T cell fraction (not recorded which). The source of these receptors is a male donor with ankylosing spondylitis.

V and J are TRBV6-1 and TRBJ2-1, with D possibly being TRBD2 (7 bases). Looked up from germline, CDR1 is MNHNS and CDR2 is SASEGT. CDR3 length: 18 residues. V was shortened by 8 bases and J by 2 bases, with 25 bases between the two germline ends. CDR3 sequence reads: CASFWGGSREGPYNEQFF. CDR3 DNA sequence: TGTGCCAGCTTTTGGGGGGGCTCGAGGGAGGGCCCCTACAATGAGCAGTTCTTC.

This clonotype has more than one count but fewer than ten. The chain recombines TRBV5-1 with TRBJ2-2, with D uncertain. V lost 4 bases and J 3 bases, leaving 7 bases between the germline ends. Germline CDR1 SGHRS, CDR2 YFSETQ. The CDR3 runs to 13 residues. The CDR3 bases are TGCGCCAGCAGCAGGCAGTACACCGGGGAGCTGTTTTTT. Its translation is CASSRQYTGELFF. The entire variable domain, with the rest obtained from reference TRBV5-1 and TRBJ2-2, is as follows: KAGVTQTPRYLIKTRGQQVTLSCSPISGHRSVSWYQQTPGQGLQFLFEYFSETQRNKGNFPGRFSGRQFSNSRSEMNVSTLELGDSALYLCASSRQYTGELFFGEGSRLTVL.

This clonotype was observed a few times. The chain combines TRBV11-2 with TRBJ1-2, with D perhaps matching TRBD1 (5 bases). The CDR3 sequence is 16 residues long. Per germline, CDR1 SGHAT and CDR2 FQNNGV. Trimming stripped 0 bases from V and 7 bases from J, with 18 bases between. The CDR3 DNA follows: TGTGCCAGCAGCTTAGATCCCATACTGGGGACGGGTGGCTACACCTTC. This codes for CASSLDPILGTGGYTF.

This clonotype appeared a few times. The chain links TRBV9 to TRBJ2-3; TRBD2 aligns across 8 bases. The J segment lost 0 bases and the V segment lost 2 bases, leaving 5 bases of the junction unmatched. Looked up from germline, CDR1 is SGDLS and CDR2 is YYNGEE. The CDR3 is made up of 16 amino acids. This CDR3 reads CASSVGGRYSTDTQYF. DNA of the CDR3: TGTGCCAGCAGCGTCGGCGGGAGGTATAGCACAGATACGCAGTATTTT.

This clonotype was counted between two and nine times. The chain carries TRBV7-9 and TRBJ1-4, with D hard to call. V lost 5 bases and J lost 3, with 16 bases in between. The CDR3 consists of 16 residues. Germline lookup yields CDR1 SEHNR and CDR2 FQNEAQ (reference sequence). The CDR3: CASSLQGLAPNEKLFF. The CDR3 nucleotides are TGTGCCAGCAGCCTCCAAGGGCTGGCGCCTAATGAAAAACTGTTTTTT.

This clonotype has just a few counts. The chain joins TRBV7-9 to TRBJ2-3, with 9 nucleotides matching TRBD2. This CDR3 contains 15 residues. With 3 bases clipped from V and 4 bases from J, the junction kept 5 bases outside the gene matches. The germline gives CDR1 SEHNR, CDR2 FQNEAQ (reference sequence). This chain's CDR3 is CASSFLAGYADTQYF. CDR3 DNA sequence: TGTGCCAGCAGCTTTCTAGCGGGATATGCAGATACGCAGTATTTT.

This clonotype was seen a handful of times. This chain links TRBV30 with TRBJ2-3; a weak D match, TRBD2 (5 bases). This CDR3 comprises 11 residues. The V and J ends lost 1 base and 8 bases respectively, with 7 bases between them. Per germline, CDR1 GTSNPN and CDR2 SVGIG (reference sequence). The CDR3 protein is CAWSDGVTQYF. The CDR3 DNA sequence: TGTGCCTGGAGTGACGGGGTTACGCAGTATTTT.

V is TRBV2 and J is TRBJ2-7; 13 bases align to TRBD2. Germline loops: CDR1 SNHLY, CDR2 FYNNEI. The CDR3 totals 20 residues. V dropped 6 bases and J dropped 7; count of bases not matched to a gene: 24. The CDR3 DNA reads as TGTGCCAGCAGCCAACCCCAGGGGGCATTTGGACTAGCGGGAGCGTATGAGCAGTACTTC. Encoded protein: CASSQPQGAFGLAGAYEQYF.

This clonotype came up a few times. V gene TRBV29-1 combines with J gene TRBJ1-3; D may be TRBD1 (5 bases). V was cut by 5 bases and J by 0 bases, with 11 bases left in between. Per the germline V gene, CDR1 is SQVTM and CDR2 is ANQGSEA. The CDR3 runs to 14 residues. CDR3 sequence reads: CSVQGDLSGNTIYF. The CDR3 bases are TGCAGCGTTCAGGGCGATCTCTCTGGAAACACCATATATTTT.

The table lists this clonotype with a few counts. This chain uses TRBV10-3 with TRBJ2-7, with TRBD2 identical over 9 bases. Trimming removed 6 bases from V and 3 bases from J; junction bases left unmatched: 6. The CDR3 covers 14 residues. The germline V gene has CDR1 ENHRY and CDR2 SYGVKD. CDR3 DNA: TGTGCCATCAGGGCTAGCGGGACGCGCTACGAGCAGTACTTC. This sequence encodes CAIRASGTRYEQYF.

This clonotype was observed many times. The gene calls are TRBV15 and TRBJ1-4, with a possible D match to TRBD1 (5 bases). The germline V gene encodes CDR1 LNHNV and CDR2 YYDKDF (reference sequence). This CDR3 region has 16 residues. V dropped 1 base and J dropped 5 bases, with 14 bases sitting between them. The CDR3 sequence is CATSRGNRDGNEKLFF. DNA for the CDR3: TGTGCCACCAGCAGAGGCAACCGGGACGGAAATGAAAAACTGTTTTTT.

The chain joins TRBV5-1 to TRBJ2-7; D is uncertain. CDR3 length equals 12 residues. Germline V gene lookup returns CDR1 SGHRS and CDR2 YFSETQ. Deletions cut 4 bases from V and 6 bases from J, with 11 bases between. The CDR3 nucleotides are TGCGCCAGCAGCCCGGAAAAACCCGAGCAGTACTTC. This sequence encodes CASSPEKPEQYF.

This clonotype has a count of ten or more. The germline gene is not matched at one end of the junction; a read error may be the cause. This chain links TRBV2 with TRBJ1-2; D might be TRBD1 (6 bases). CDR1 SNHLY and CDR2 FYNNEI come from the germline V gene. The CDR3 runs 12 residues. DNA for the CDR3: TGTGCCAGCAGTGAAACAGGGATAGGCTACATCTTC. The encoded protein is CASSETGIGYIF.

This chain connects TRBV5-1 to TRBJ1-3, with D perhaps matching TRBD1 (6 bases). This CDR3 is built from 15 residues. Trimming shortened V by 4 bases and J by 2 bases, and 13 bases separated the two germline ends. Germline V CDR1 and CDR2: SGHRS, YFSETQ. In DNA, the CDR3 is TGCGCCAGCAGCCCGACAGGTCCTCCTGGAAACACCATATATTTT. Translating gives CASSPTGPPGNTIYF.

Ten or more counts support this clonotype. The rearrangement joins TRBV11-2 to TRBJ2-1; TRBD2 matches 12 bases. Germline trimming cut 7 bases from V and 3 bases from J; bases unmatched to any gene: 4. Germline assignment: CDR1 SGHAT and CDR2 FQNNGV. The CDR3 runs 15 residues. For the CDR3, the DNA is TGTGCCAGCACCCAGACTAGCGGGAGCTACAATGAGCAGTTCTTC. Translation: CASTQTSGSYNEQFF.

This clonotype has at least ten counts. The chain employs TRBV5-1 and TRBJ2-2; D is possibly TRBD1 (5 bases). Germline V CDR1 and CDR2: SGHRS, YFSETQ. CDR3 length: 15 amino acids. Trimming pared 0 bases from V and 1 base from J, leaving 7 bases between. The CDR3 region is CASSLGQLNTGELFF. DNA of the CDR3: TGCGCCAGCAGCTTGGGACAGTTGAACACCGGGGAGCTGTTTTTT.

At least ten counts were recorded for this clonotype. The chain combines TRBV29-1 with TRBJ2-7; D is unresolved. Germline CDR1 is SQVTM and CDR2 is ANQGSEA. V lost 4 bases and J 0 bases, leaving 7 bases between the germline ends. The CDR3 totals 12 residues. Written as DNA, the CDR3 is TGCAGCGTTGTTATGAACTCCTACGAGCAGTACTTC. Encoded protein: CSVVMNSYEQYF.

The V and J genes are TRBV7-6 and TRBJ2-4, with TRBD1 identical over 7 bases. This CDR3 region has 16 residues. The V gene's germline CDR1 is SGHVS and CDR2 FNYEAQ. The ends lost 1 base at V and 5 bases at J; junction bases unmatched: 8. The CDR3 nucleotides read TGTGCCAGCAGCTTAGTCCGTGCAGGGGGAGAAAACATTCAGTACTTC. This encodes CASSLVRAGGENIQYF.

The genes are TRBV5-1 and TRBJ2-7, with 12 bases identical to TRBD2. Per germline, CDR1 SGHRS and CDR2 YFSETQ. After removal of 4 bases from V and 3 bases from J, the junction contained 11 bases not matched to a gene. This CDR3 is 17 amino acids long. The CDR3, as DNA: TGCGCCAGCAGCCCTGGGGGGGGACTAGCGGGCCTCTACGAGCAGTACTTC. Translation: CASSPGGGLAGLYEQYF.

This clonotype was counted a few times. J is TRBJ2-3 and V is TRBV28; the match to TRBD2 covers 10 bases. CDR1 is MDHEN and CDR2 is SYDVKM in the germline V gene. CDR3 length: 14 amino acids. The J segment lost 8 bases and the V segment lost 2 bases, leaving 4 bases of the junction unmatched. CDR3 protein: CASSLGLAGVTQYF. The CDR3 nucleotides read TGTGCCAGCAGTTTAGGCCTAGCGGGAGTTACGCAGTATTTT.